One sample yielded the 17 T cell receptor beta chains listed below, sequenced in a study of OX40 agonist ivuxolimab in advanced cancers. Measured with immunoSEQ multiplex PCR; TCRdb has only the in-frame clones, and not every one. The repertoire consists of about 72,000 clones, with around 87% occurring once and the leading ten covering 0.85% to 0.95%. The material was CD4+ or CD8+ T cells sorted from blood, obtained in a trial of the OX40 agonist ivuxolimab. The receptors here all came from an adult with an advanced solid tumor such as melanoma, head and neck, liver or kidney cancer.

This sequence joins TRBV7-8 and TRBJ2-3, with D hard to call. The CDR3 has 13 amino acids. With 5 bases removed from V and 0 bases from J, the gap between germline ends came to 6 bases. Germline V gives CDR1 SGHVS, CDR2 FQNEAQ. CDR3 amino acids: CASSPASTDTQYF. For the CDR3, the DNA is TGTGCCAGCAGCCCGGCTAGCACAGATACGCAGTATTTT.

The rearrangement links TRBV29-1 to TRBJ1-4; D is unresolved. CDR1 SQVTM and CDR2 ANQGSEA come from the germline V gene. This CDR3 region has 14 residues. Trimming took off 4 bases at V and 3 bases at J, with 12 bases between the two ends. CDR3 residues: CSVAGILPNEKLFF. As DNA, the CDR3 is TGCAGCGTTGCCGGGATTTTACCTAATGAAAAACTGTTTTTT.

The genes are TRBV15 and TRBJ1-2; 11 nucleotides align to TRBD1. The J segment lost 6 bases and the V segment lost 1 base, leaving 4 bases of the junction unmatched. The CDR3 covers 15 residues. The germline V gene encodes CDR1 LNHNV and CDR2 YYDKDF (reference sequence). CDR3 in DNA: TGTGCCACCAGCAGAGGGACAGGGGGCATTGATGGCTACACCTTC. Translated: CATSRGTGGIDGYTF.

The V call is TRBV13, the J call TRBJ2-1, with TRBD2 matching 14 bases. The CDR3 consists of 15 residues. Germline trimming cut 5 bases from V and 8 bases from J; bases unmatched to any gene: 5. Per the germline V gene, CDR1 is PRHDT and CDR2 is FYEKMQ (reference sequence). CDR3 sequence: CASSRLAGGWDEQFF. The CDR3 DNA is TGTGCCAGCAGCCGACTAGCGGGAGGGTGGGATGAGCAGTTCTTC.

V usage is TRBV6-7 and J usage is TRBJ1-2, with 9 bases matching TRBD1. TRBV6-7 is placed among ORFs of uncertain function. V shed 6 bases and J 2 bases; nucleotides not matched to a gene: 7. The CDR3 is made up of 15 amino acids. CDR3 protein: CASSPGTGINYGYTF. DNA for the CDR3: TGTGCCAGCAGCCCCGGGACAGGGATCAACTATGGCTACACCTTC.

This chain uses TRBV6-4 with TRBJ1-2; maybe TRBD1 (6 bases). The CDR3 runs to 17 residues. Trimming stripped 0 bases from V and 3 bases from J, with 17 bases between. Per the germline V gene, CDR1 is MRHNA and CDR2 is SNTAGT. This CDR3 is CASSDSSGQGSHYGYTF. In DNA form, the CDR3 reads TGTGCCAGCAGTGACTCGAGCGGGCAGGGGAGCCACTATGGCTACACCTTC.

The chain combines TRBV5-4 with TRBJ2-3; TRBD1 agrees at 9 bases. This CDR3 is 16 amino acids long. The ends lost 3 bases at V and 3 bases at J; junction bases unmatched: 8. CDR1 SGHNT and CDR2 YYREEE come from the germline V gene (reference sequence). CDR3 sequence: CASSWGQGIRTDTQYF. CDR3 DNA sequence: TGTGCCAGCAGCTGGGGACAGGGAATTCGGACAGATACGCAGTATTTT.

This chain connects TRBV29-1 to TRBJ1-1; D is unclear. This CDR3 has 12 amino acids. The germline V gene has CDR1 SQVTM and CDR2 ANQGSEA. Trimming took 1 base from V and 3 from J, leaving 6 bases between them. CDR3 nucleotide sequence: TGCAGCGTTGAAGGGTTCGACACTGAAGCTTTCTTT. Protein: CSVEGFDTEAFF.

The chain is built from TRBV19 and TRBJ1-1; a weak D match, TRBD1 (6 bases). The germline gives CDR1 LNHDA, CDR2 SQIVND (reference sequence). Trimming left V 0 bases short and J 5 bases short, with 10 bases between. The CDR3 is made up of 14 amino acids. For the CDR3, the DNA is TGTGCCAGTAGTATAGAACAGGGTGGGACTGAAGCTTTCTTT. Encoded protein: CASSIEQGGTEAFF.

In DNA form, the CDR3 reads TGCGCCAGCAGCTTGGGTGCCGCGGGGGGCACAGATACGCAGTATTTT. It codes for CASSLGAAGGTDTQYF. The chain couples TRBV5-1 to TRBJ2-3; 7 bases agree with TRBD2. V lost 0 bases, J lost 1 base, and 5 bases stayed unmatched. This CDR3 spans 16 amino acids. The germline gives CDR1 SGHRS, CDR2 YFSETQ.

The chain has TRBV10-3 and TRBJ1-1, with 10 bases that match TRBD1. V trimming: 8 bases; J trimming: 5 bases; junction bases outside the gene matches: 5. Germline CDR1 reads ENHRY; CDR2 reads SYGVKD. CDR3 size: 13 residues. The CDR3 sequence is CAIGRQGATEAFF. In DNA, the CDR3 is TGTGCCATCGGAAGACAGGGGGCGACTGAAGCTTTCTTT.

The chain carries TRBV4-1 and TRBJ2-3, with D unresolved. The germline CDR1 and CDR2 sequences are MGHRA and YSYEKL. This CDR3 has 16 amino acids. Trimming cost V 3 bases and J 0 bases, with 13 bases left between them. CDR3 residues: CASSQADFSSTDTQYF. In nucleotides, the CDR3 is TGCGCCAGCAGCCAGGCAGACTTCTCTAGCACAGATACGCAGTATTTT.

V gene TRBV29-1 combines with J gene TRBJ2-3, with 14 bases fitting TRBD2. The CDR3 spans 14 residues. J was trimmed by 6 bases and V by 6 bases; bases with no gene match: 5. Germline CDR1 and CDR2: SQVTM and ANQGSEA. The CDR3 DNA sequence: TGCAGCGTGACTAGCGGGAGGGCCGGGGATACGCAGTATTTT. Translation gives CSVTSGRAGDTQYF.

The CDR3 DNA follows: TGTGCCAGCAGTTACTCGGACAGAAACACCGGGGAGCTGTTTTTT. Residues: CASSYSDRNTGELFF. The chain recombines TRBV6-6 with TRBJ2-2; a possible D gene is TRBD1 (6 bases). The CDR3 covers 15 residues. Germline-derived CDR1 and CDR2 are MNHNY and SVGAGI (reference sequence). The V end was cut by 0 bases, the J end by 2 bases, with 7 bases between.

This clone was picked up a small number of times. The V gene is TRBV7-9, the J gene TRBJ2-1; the D gene is possibly TRBD1 (6 bases). Germline CDR1 and CDR2: SEHNR and FQNEAQ (reference sequence). The CDR3 runs to 17 residues. V was clipped by 5 bases and J by 1 base, with 18 bases between them. CDR3 nucleotide sequence: TGTGCCAGCAGCGCGACCTTTGTACAGGGTTCCTACAATGAGCAGTTCTTC. Its translation: CASSATFVQGSYNEQFF.

This chain links TRBV5-4 with TRBJ2-2; 8 nucleotides align to TRBD2. V was pared by 1 base and J by 4 bases, with 3 bases of the junction left unmatched. From germline, CDR1 is SGHNT and CDR2 YYREEE (reference sequence). This CDR3 is built from 15 residues. The CDR3 sequence: CASSLRGRPTGELFF. In DNA form, the CDR3 reads TGTGCCAGCAGCTTGCGCGGGAGGCCCACCGGGGAGCTGTTTTTT.

In its sample, this clone was seen a few times. The chain couples TRBV4-1 to TRBJ1-2; TRBD1 aligns across 7 bases. This CDR3 contains 16 residues. Germline V CDR1 and CDR2: MGHRA, YSYEKL. The V gene end was trimmed by 0 bases and the J gene end by 8 bases; junction bases not matched to a gene: 12. CDR3 in DNA: TGCGCCAGCAGCCAAGACCCGCTGACAGGGACCGGGGGCTACACCTTC. Translated, it gives CASSQDPLTGTGGYTF.